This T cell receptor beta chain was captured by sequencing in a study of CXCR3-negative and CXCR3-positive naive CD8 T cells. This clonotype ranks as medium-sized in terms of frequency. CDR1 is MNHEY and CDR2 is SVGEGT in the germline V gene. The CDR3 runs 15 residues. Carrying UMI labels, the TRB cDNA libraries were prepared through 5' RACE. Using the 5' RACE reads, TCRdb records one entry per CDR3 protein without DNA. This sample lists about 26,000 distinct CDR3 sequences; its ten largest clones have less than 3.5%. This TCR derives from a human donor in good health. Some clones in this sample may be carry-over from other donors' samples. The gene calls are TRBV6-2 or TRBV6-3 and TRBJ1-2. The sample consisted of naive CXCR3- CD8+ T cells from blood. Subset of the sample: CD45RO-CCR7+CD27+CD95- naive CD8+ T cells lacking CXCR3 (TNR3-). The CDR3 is CASSSGGGVNYGYTF.